Each of the 16 T cell receptor beta chains below was sequenced from the same sample in a study of blood T cell repertoires in COVID-19. TCRdb's copy holds only in-frame clones and misses some; the assay was immunoSEQ multiplex PCR. The sample yields under 95,000 clones, about nine tenths seen once. The sample comprised peripheral blood. All receptors come from a woman aged 50 to 65 in a cohort sampled during active COVID-19.

The V gene is TRBV11-2, the J gene TRBJ2-3, with a weak D call TRBD2 (6 bases). Germline CDR1 and CDR2: SGHAT and FQNNGV. This CDR3 is built from 18 residues. V gave up 0 bases and J gave up 0 bases, with 16 bases separating them. The CDR3 region is CASSLDSLGGLSTDTQYF. The CDR3 bases are TGTGCCAGCAGCTTAGATTCGCTGGGGGGTCTTAGCACAGATACGCAGTATTTT.

Turning to this clone: Within the sample, other DNA sequences also encode this same CDR3. V and J are TRBV28 and TRBJ1-6; a weak D match, TRBD1 (6 bases). The germline gives CDR1 MDHEN, CDR2 SYDVKM. The CDR3 has 14 residues. Trimming pared 3 bases from V and 10 bases from J, leaving 13 bases between. CDR3 DNA sequence: TGTGCCAGCAGTTTGGACAGTTACGACTCACCCCTCCACTTT. This gives the protein CASSLDSYDSPLHF.

The chain combines TRBV5-4 with TRBJ2-3; D possibly corresponds to TRBD2 (6 bases). The CDR3 extends over 13 amino acids. Trimming shortened V by 4 bases and J by 4 bases, and 10 bases separated the two germline ends. Germline CDR1 is SGHNT and CDR2 is YYREEE (reference sequence). The CDR3 sequence is CASSGREADTQYF. In DNA form, the CDR3 reads TGTGCCAGCAGCGGCAGGGAGGCAGATACGCAGTATTTT.

The chain uses TRBV19 and TRBJ1-2, with D maybe TRBD1 (5 bases). CDR1 is LNHDA, CDR2 SQIVND, per germline (reference sequence). This CDR3 contains 11 residues. The ends were cut back, 8 bases at V and 8 bases at J, with 12 bases in the middle. The CDR3 here is CASSRRDGYTF. CDR3 nucleotides: TGTGCCAGTTCTCGGAGGGACGGCTACACCTTC.

The chain links TRBV5-4 to TRBJ2-2, with a tentative D call TRBD1 (5 bases). CDR1 and CDR2 from the germline V gene are SGHNT and YYREEE (reference sequence). The V gene lost 2 bases and the J gene lost 1 base, with 12 bases spanning the gap. The CDR3 sequence is 16 residues long. CDR3 bases: TGTGCCAGCAGCTTAGGGTCCAGGGTGAACACCGGGGAGCTGTTTTTT. It translates to CASSLGSRVNTGELFF.

The chain employs TRBV6-1 and TRBJ1-5; TRBD1 aligns across 8 bases. The V gene end was trimmed by 4 bases and the J gene end by 2 bases; junction bases not matched to a gene: 7. This CDR3 comprises 16 residues. The germline gives CDR1 MNHNS, CDR2 SASEGT. CDR3 sequence: CASSVQQGVGNQPQHF. The CDR3 coding sequence is TGTGCCAGCAGTGTTCAACAGGGGGTCGGCAATCAGCCCCAGCATTTT.

The chain employs TRBV18 and TRBJ2-7; 7 positions agree with TRBD2. V dropped 3 bases and J dropped 2; count of bases not matched to a gene: 4. CDR1 is KGHSH and CDR2 is LQKENI in the germline V gene. The CDR3 consists of 14 residues. The CDR3 reads CASSPAGGAYEQYF. Written as DNA, the CDR3 is TGTGCCAGCTCACCTGCTGGGGGGGCCTACGAGCAGTACTTC. Full variable domain (remainder filled in from reference TRBV18 and TRBJ2-7): NAGVMQNPRHLVRRRGQEARLRCSPMKGHSHVYWYRQLPEEGLKFMVYLQKENIIDESGMPKERFSAEFPKEGPSILRIQQVVRGDSAAYFCASSPAGGAYEQYFGPGTRLTVT.

The chain couples TRBV4-1 to TRBJ1-5, with TRBD1 identical over 9 bases. The ends lost 0 bases at V and 5 bases at J; junction bases unmatched: 2. The length of the CDR3 is 15 residues. The V gene's germline CDR1 is MGHRA and CDR2 YSYEKL. In DNA, the CDR3 is TGCGCCAGCAGCCAAGAGGGACAGGGACATCAGCCCCAGCATTTT. Its translation: CASSQEGQGHQPQHF.

The J gene is TRBJ2-7, the V gene TRBV7-9, with D perhaps matching TRBD2 (6 bases). Germline assignment: CDR1 SEHNR and CDR2 FQNEAQ (reference sequence). Trimming left V 1 base short and J 2 bases short, with 12 bases between. The CDR3 consists of 15 residues. The CDR3 coding sequence is TGTGCCAGCAGCTTAGGGGGTAGCGGACCCTACGAGCAGTACTTC. Its protein is CASSLGGSGPYEQYF.

This clone turned up a few times. J is TRBJ1-6 and V is TRBV12-3 or TRBV12-4, with unresolved D. This CDR3 is 13 amino acids long. V was shortened by 3 bases and J by 9 bases, with 9 bases between the two germline ends. The CDR3: CASSLFGSSPLHF. The CDR3 DNA sequence: TGTGCCAGCAGTTTGTTTGGGAGTTCACCCCTCCACTTT.

The chain is built from TRBV6-2 or TRBV6-3 and TRBJ2-1; 9 bases are a match to TRBD2. Trimming took 3 bases from V and 4 from J; bases not matched to a gene: 7. The germline CDR1 and CDR2 sequences are MNHEY and SVGEGT. The CDR3 consists of 16 residues. The CDR3 DNA reads TGTGCCAGCAGTTATTTAGCGGGAGACATATACAATGAGCAGTTCTTC. Translating gives CASSYLAGDIYNEQFF.

The chain joins TRBV19 to TRBJ2-7; perhaps TRBD1 as D (6 bases). The CDR3 consists of 13 residues. V was trimmed by 5 bases and J by 2 bases, leaving 10 bases between them. Germline V lookup: CDR1 LNHDA, CDR2 SQIVND (reference sequence). CDR3 residues: CASSSQGPYEQYF. Written as DNA, the CDR3 is TGTGCCAGTAGTTCACAGGGACCCTACGAGCAGTACTTC.

J is TRBJ2-2 and V is TRBV27; 12 bases are a match to TRBD2. Looked up from germline, CDR1 is MNHEY and CDR2 is SMNVEV (reference sequence). This CDR3 has 19 residues. V dropped 2 bases and J dropped 7; count of bases not matched to a gene: 14. CDR3 sequence reads: CASSLLGVTSGGPVGELFF. DNA of the CDR3: TGTGCCAGCAGTTTACTGGGGGTTACTAGCGGGGGGCCTGTCGGGGAGCTGTTTTTT.

The genes are TRBV27 and TRBJ1-2; D is uncertain. The CDR3 loop spans 15 amino acids. The germline CDR1 and CDR2 sequences are MNHEY and SMNVEV (reference sequence). V dropped 0 bases and J dropped 0 bases, with 8 bases sitting between them. The CDR3 DNA reads as TGTGCCAGCAGTTTATCGTGGAGATCTAACTATGGCTACACCTTC. Encoded protein: CASSLSWRSNYGYTF.

The J gene is TRBJ1-1, the V gene TRBV29-1; D call uncertain. The CDR3 is made up of 11 amino acids. CDR1 and CDR2 (germline): SQVTM, ANQGSEA. V was pared by 6 bases and J by 4 bases, with 9 bases between. The CDR3 DNA follows: TGCAGCGTCGGACGGGGCACTGAAGCTTTCTTT. Its protein product is CSVGRGTEAFF.

The rearrangement uses TRBV12-3 or TRBV12-4 and TRBJ2-7; TRBD1 is a possible D gene (6 bases). The CDR3 is 12 amino acids. V dropped 3 bases and J dropped 6 bases, with 9 bases sitting between them. Here the CDR3 reads CASSFPGAEQYF. CDR3 nucleotide sequence: TGTGCCAGCAGTTTTCCAGGGGCCGAGCAGTACTTC.